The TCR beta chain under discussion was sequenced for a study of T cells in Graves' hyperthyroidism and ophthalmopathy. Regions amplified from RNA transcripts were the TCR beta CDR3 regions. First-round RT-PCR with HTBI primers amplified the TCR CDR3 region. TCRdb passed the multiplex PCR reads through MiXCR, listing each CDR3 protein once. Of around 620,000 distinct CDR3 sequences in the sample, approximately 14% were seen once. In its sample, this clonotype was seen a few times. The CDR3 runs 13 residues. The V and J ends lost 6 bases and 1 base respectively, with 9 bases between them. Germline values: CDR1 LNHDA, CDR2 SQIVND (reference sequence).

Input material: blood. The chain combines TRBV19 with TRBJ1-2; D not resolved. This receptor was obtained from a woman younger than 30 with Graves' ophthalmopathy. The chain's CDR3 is CASSQQVNYGYTF. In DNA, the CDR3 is TGTGCCAGTAGCCAACAAGTTAACTATGGCTACACCTTC.